A single sample is the source of the 25 T cell receptor beta chains below, sequenced in a study of blood T cell repertoires in COVID-19. The data were produced by immunoSEQ multiplex PCR, yet TCRdb's version contains in-frame clones alone and is incomplete. The table lists approximately 180,000 clones, approximately 80% of them singletons. Sequencing used peripheral blood. These receptors were collected from a woman between 35 and 50 years old with COVID-19, enrolled during active disease.

This sequence joins TRBV7-3 and TRBJ1-1, with 7 bases identical to TRBD1. The germline V gene encodes CDR1 SGHTA and CDR2 FQGTGA. The CDR3 runs to 15 residues. The trim removed 4 bases at V and 3 bases at J, leaving 8 bases unmatched. CDR3 region: CASSSLTGKDTEAFF. In DNA, the CDR3 is TGTGCCAGCAGCTCCTTGACAGGGAAGGACACTGAAGCTTTCTTT.

V is TRBV5-6 and J is TRBJ1-1; 7 bases fit TRBD1. J gave up 2 bases and V 0 bases, and 10 bases lay outside the gene matches. Germline values: CDR1 SGHDT, CDR2 YYEEEE. This CDR3 comprises 17 residues. The CDR3 sequence is CASSLGLTGVRNTEAFF. For the CDR3, the DNA is TGTGCCAGCAGCTTGGGGCTCACAGGGGTAAGAAACACTGAAGCTTTCTTT.

This clone appeared a single time. The rearrangement uses TRBV20-1 and TRBJ2-1; 10 positions agree with TRBD2. Trimming removed 3 bases from V and 8 bases from J; junction bases left unmatched: 10. The V gene's germline CDR1 is DFQATT and CDR2 SNEGSKA (reference sequence). The CDR3 consists of 15 residues. CDR3 sequence (DNA): TGCAGTGCTAGTCCTCCTAGCGGGAGTAGATATGAGCAGTTCTTC. This encodes CSASPPSGSRYEQFF.

The J gene is TRBJ1-1, the V gene TRBV6-4; D is perhaps TRBD1 (6 bases). Trimming took 4 bases from V and 4 from J, leaving 13 bases between them. Germline CDR1 MRHNA, CDR2 SNTAGT. This CDR3 has 14 amino acids. The DNA of the CDR3 is TGTGCCAGCAGTGCAAGGGGGGAGGGCACTGAAGCTTTCTTT. Residues: CASSARGEGTEAFF.

To note about this clone: Distinct nucleotide sequences in the sample also encode this CDR3. The V and J genes are TRBV27 and TRBJ1-5; D not resolved. This CDR3 is 12 amino acids long. V was pared by 3 bases and J by 4 bases, with 4 bases between. Looked up from germline, CDR1 is MNHEY and CDR2 is SMNVEV (reference sequence). The DNA of the CDR3 is TGTGCCAGCAGTTTGGCAAATCAGCCCCAGCATTTT. Residues: CASSLANQPQHF.

The rearrangement joins TRBV7-9 to TRBJ1-5; D not certain. V dropped 5 bases and J dropped 5 bases, with 28 bases sitting between them. Per the germline V gene, CDR1 is SEHNR and CDR2 is FQNEAQ (reference sequence). This CDR3 has 19 residues. DNA for the CDR3: TGTGCCAGCAGCATATTTCCCTTAGGCGCGACTTTTGAGTATCAGCCCCAGCATTTT. This encodes CASSIFPLGATFEYQPQHF.

This sequence joins TRBV7-9 and TRBJ2-1; TRBD1 agrees at 10 bases. This CDR3 region has 16 residues. Trimming cost V 2 bases and J 10 bases; bases outside gene matches: 11. The germline V gene has CDR1 SEHNR and CDR2 FQNEAQ (reference sequence). The CDR3 spells CASSLWGQGQPGEQFF. CDR3 nucleotide sequence: TGTGCCAGCAGCTTATGGGGACAGGGGCAACCAGGGGAGCAGTTCTTC.

This clone occurred a few times. The chain is built from TRBV6-6 and TRBJ1-4; 9 bases align to TRBD1. CDR3 length: 15 residues. J gave up 8 bases and V 6 bases, and 10 bases lay outside the gene matches. Germline V gene sequence: CDR1 MNHNY, CDR2 SVGAGI (reference sequence). The CDR3 sequence: CASSIPGQGREKLFF. As DNA, the CDR3 is TGTGCCAGCAGCATCCCGGGACAGGGACGGGAAAAACTGTTTTTT.

This clone occurred a few times. This chain connects TRBV28 to TRBJ1-2; D not resolved. The germline V and J ends were trimmed by 7 bases and 4 bases, with 7 bases remaining between them. CDR1 and CDR2 (germline): MDHEN, SYDVKM. The length of the CDR3 is 11 residues. The CDR3 bases are TGTGCCAGCACGTACGGCTATGGCTACACCTTC. Translation: CASTYGYGYTF.

The J gene is TRBJ2-3, the V gene TRBV28; a possible D gene is TRBD2 (5 bases). This CDR3 has 20 residues. V lost 2 bases and J lost 0, with 24 bases in between. The germline V gene has CDR1 MDHEN and CDR2 SYDVKM. CDR3 coding DNA: TGTGCCAGCAGTTTAATTGCCGCCCTGAATAATGGGGAGAGCACAGATACGCAGTATTTT. Encoded protein: CASSLIAALNNGESTDTQYF.

V is TRBV6-1 and J is TRBJ1-2, with 7 nucleotides matching TRBD1. Germline CDR1 reads MNHNS; CDR2 reads SASEGT. V lost 1 base, J lost 8 bases, and 7 bases stayed unmatched. This CDR3 spans 14 amino acids. The CDR3 here is CASSEGTGEEGYTF. The CDR3 nucleotides are TGTGCCAGCAGTGAAGGAACAGGGGAGGAGGGCTACACCTTC.

This clone was counted a few times. The chain combines TRBV10-2 with TRBJ2-5, with 9 bases lining up with TRBD2. The V gene end was trimmed by 5 bases and the J gene end by 5 bases; junction bases not matched to a gene: 6. There are 14 residues in the CDR3. The V gene's germline CDR1 is WSHSY and CDR2 SAAADI. This chain's CDR3 is CASSRAGGGETQYF. The DNA of the CDR3 is TGCGCCAGCAGTCGAGCGGGGGGAGGGGAGACCCAGTACTTC.

The chain is built from TRBV27 and TRBJ1-2; D gene unclear. V was cut by 2 bases and J by 0 bases, with 10 bases left in between. The CDR3 sequence is 15 residues long. Germline V CDR1 and CDR2: MNHEY, SMNVEV (reference sequence). The DNA of the CDR3 is TGTGCCAGCAGTTTAGAGAGCCAGGCTAACTATGGCTACACCTTC. Residues: CASSLESQANYGYTF.

The CDR3 reads CASSEGGRYGYTF. DNA of the CDR3: TGCGCCAGCAGTGAAGGGGGAAGGTATGGCTACACCTTC. The rearrangement links TRBV10-2 to TRBJ1-2; possible D gene TRBD1, 6 bases. The length of the CDR3 is 13 residues. V was pared by 3 bases and J by 5 bases, with 10 bases between. CDR1 and CDR2 (germline): WSHSY, SAAADI.

This chain's CDR3 is CASSQGAGSSYGYTF. The CDR3 nucleotides read TGTGCCAGCTCACAGGGGGCCGGCTCCTCCTATGGCTACACCTTC. V gene TRBV9 combines with J gene TRBJ1-2, with 9 positions matching TRBD1. Germline values: CDR1 SGDLS, CDR2 YYNGEE. J gave up 4 bases and V 7 bases, and 11 bases lay outside the gene matches. The CDR3 length is 15 residues.

This clone was recorded only once. The gene calls are TRBV20-1 and TRBJ2-1; D may be TRBD2 (6 bases). Germline V gene data show CDR1 as DFQATT and CDR2 as SNEGSKA (reference sequence). The CDR3 is 11 amino acids. Trimming stripped 6 bases from V and 10 bases from J, with 13 bases between. CDR3 in DNA: TGCAGTGCGAGGAGGGAGAACGAGCAGTTCTTC. It is translated as CSARRENEQFF.

This rearrangement joins TRBV7-2 to TRBJ1-5; the D gene is possibly TRBD1 (6 bases). There are 17 residues in the CDR3. V shed 5 bases and J shed 6 bases, with 23 bases lying between them. Germline values: CDR1 SGHTA, CDR2 FQGNSA. CDR3 nucleotides: TGTGCCAGCAGCCCGCGTAAGGACAGTTGTTTTTGTCAGCCCCAGCATTTT. Residues: CASSPRKDSCFCQPQHF.

The J gene is TRBJ1-5, the V gene TRBV11-2; 11 bases align to TRBD1. CDR1 and CDR2 (germline): SGHAT, FQNNGV. This CDR3 contains 18 residues. The J segment lost 3 bases and the V segment lost 3 bases, leaving 10 bases of the junction unmatched. CDR3 in amino acids: CASSFQDRGPENNQPQHF. CDR3 bases: TGTGCCAGCAGCTTCCAGGACAGGGGGCCCGAGAACAATCAGCCCCAGCATTTT.

V usage is TRBV19 and J usage is TRBJ2-7, with 7 bases identical to TRBD2. The length of the CDR3 is 15 residues. V shed 5 bases and J 7 bases; nucleotides not matched to a gene: 14. CDR1 LNHDA and CDR2 SQIVND come from the germline V gene (reference sequence). This chain's CDR3 is CASSPRAGGFWEQYF. CDR3 DNA: TGTGCCAGTAGTCCCCGTGCCGGGGGGTTTTGGGAGCAGTACTTC.

This chain links TRBV28 with TRBJ2-3, with D hard to call. The CDR3 totals 15 residues. V was clipped by 4 bases and J by 6 bases, with 17 bases between them. Germline values: CDR1 MDHEN, CDR2 SYDVKM. CDR3 DNA: TGTGCCAGCAGTTCTGGGCGACCCCTTACGGATACGCAGTATTTT. Its translation: CASSSGRPLTDTQYF.

The chain uses TRBV2 and TRBJ1-2; D unresolved. Germline CDR1 is SNHLY and CDR2 is FYNNEI. The CDR3 covers 14 residues. Trimming shortened V by 2 bases and J by 4 bases, and 11 bases separated the two germline ends. The CDR3 DNA follows: TGTGCCAGCAGTGAATTTCAGGTTAGCTATGGCTACACCTTC. It translates to CASSEFQVSYGYTF.

CDR3 DNA sequence: TGTGCCAGCAGCCTACAGGGGCCTGGAAACACCATATATTTT. Protein: CASSLQGPGNTIYF. V is TRBV11-3 and J is TRBJ1-3, with 7 bases matching TRBD1. V lost 5 bases and J lost 2; bases outside the gene matches: 3. The CDR3 runs to 14 residues. Looked up from germline, CDR1 is SGHNT and CDR2 is YENEEA.

Details on this clone: Other DNA sequences from this sample encode an identical CDR3 as well. The V call is TRBV4-1, the J call TRBJ1-6; TRBD1 matches at 7 bases. The junction had 5 bases not matched to a gene; V was cut back by 0 bases and J by 6 bases. This CDR3 spans 16 amino acids. Germline V CDR1 and CDR2: MGHRA, YSYEKL. The CDR3 DNA reads as TGCGCCAGCAGCCAAGATCGAGACAGGGTTAATTCACCCCTCCACTTT. Translation: CASSQDRDRVNSPLHF.

In the case of this clone: Other DNA sequences in the same sample also yield this CDR3. The genes are TRBV5-4 and TRBJ1-1; D may be TRBD1 (6 bases). The germline V gene has CDR1 SGHNT and CDR2 YYREEE (reference sequence). Trimming took 0 bases from V and 2 from J, leaving 8 bases between them. This CDR3 region has 14 residues. CDR3 sequence: CASSLDRVNTEAFF. The DNA of the CDR3 is TGTGCCAGCAGCTTGGACAGGGTTAACACTGAAGCTTTCTTT.

J is TRBJ2-1 and V is TRBV7-9; 10 positions match TRBD2. The CDR3 covers 17 residues. Losses at the gene ends were 1 base for V and 3 bases for J; bases not matched to a gene: 6. CDR1 SEHNR and CDR2 FQNEAQ come from the germline V gene (reference sequence). This CDR3 reads CASSLGVLAGDYNEQFF. The CDR3 DNA sequence: TGTGCCAGCAGCTTAGGTGTGCTAGCGGGAGACTACAATGAGCAGTTCTTC.